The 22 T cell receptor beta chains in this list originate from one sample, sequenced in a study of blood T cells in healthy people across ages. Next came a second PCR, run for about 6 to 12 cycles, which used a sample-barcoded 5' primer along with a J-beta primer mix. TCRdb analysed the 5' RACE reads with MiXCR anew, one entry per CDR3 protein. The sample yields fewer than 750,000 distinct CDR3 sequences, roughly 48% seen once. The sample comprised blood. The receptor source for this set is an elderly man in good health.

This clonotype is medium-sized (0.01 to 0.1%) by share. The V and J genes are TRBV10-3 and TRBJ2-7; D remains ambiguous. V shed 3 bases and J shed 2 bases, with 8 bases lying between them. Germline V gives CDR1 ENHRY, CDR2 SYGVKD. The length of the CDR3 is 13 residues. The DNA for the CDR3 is TGTGCCATCAGTGAAGACACAGCCTACGAGCAGTACTTC. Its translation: CAISEDTAYEQYF.

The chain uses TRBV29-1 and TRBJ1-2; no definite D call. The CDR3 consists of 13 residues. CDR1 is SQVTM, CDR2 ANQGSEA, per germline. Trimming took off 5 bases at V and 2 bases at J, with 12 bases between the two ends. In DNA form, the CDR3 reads TGCAGCGTTAGGAAGATGGGGAACTATGGCTACACCTTC. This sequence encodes CSVRKMGNYGYTF.

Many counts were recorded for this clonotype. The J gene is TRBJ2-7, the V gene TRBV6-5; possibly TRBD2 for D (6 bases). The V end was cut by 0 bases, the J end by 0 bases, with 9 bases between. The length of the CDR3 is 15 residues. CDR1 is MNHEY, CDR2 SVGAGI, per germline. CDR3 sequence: CASSYSGLFSYEQYF. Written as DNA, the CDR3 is TGTGCCAGCAGTTACTCGGGACTGTTCTCCTACGAGCAGTACTTC.

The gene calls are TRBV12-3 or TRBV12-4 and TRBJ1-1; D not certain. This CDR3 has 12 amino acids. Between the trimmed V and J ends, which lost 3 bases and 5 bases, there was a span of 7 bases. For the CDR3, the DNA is TGTGCCAGCAGTTTTTTGGGTACTGAAGCTTTCTTT. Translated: CASSFLGTEAFF.

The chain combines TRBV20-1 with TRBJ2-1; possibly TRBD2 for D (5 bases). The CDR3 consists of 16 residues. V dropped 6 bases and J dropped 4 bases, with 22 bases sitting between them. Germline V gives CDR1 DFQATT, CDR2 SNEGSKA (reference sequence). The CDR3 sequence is CSAAEIGKYQYNEQFF. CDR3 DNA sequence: TGCAGTGCGGCGGAAATCGGGAAATACCAATACAATGAGCAGTTCTTC.

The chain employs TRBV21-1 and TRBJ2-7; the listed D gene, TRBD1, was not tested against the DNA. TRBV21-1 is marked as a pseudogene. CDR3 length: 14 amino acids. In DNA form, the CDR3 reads TGTGCCAGCACGGATAACGGACAGGTCAACGAGCAGTACTTC. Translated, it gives CASTDNGQVNEQYF.

CDR3 bases: TGTGCCAGCAGCTTAAGGACAGTACTCACAGATACGCAGTATTTT. Its translation is CASSLRTVLTDTQYF. This chain joins TRBV5-5 and TRBJ2-3; a weak D match, TRBD1 (6 bases). V dropped 2 bases and J dropped 2 bases, with 12 bases sitting between them. Germline V lookup: CDR1 SGHKS, CDR2 YYEKEE (reference sequence). The CDR3 is 15 amino acids. Full variable domain (missing parts from reference TRBV5-5 and TRBJ2-3): DAGVTQSPTHLIKTRGQQVTLRCSPISGHKSVSWYQQVLGQGPQFIFQYYEKEERGRGNFPDRFSARQFPNYSSELNVNALLLGDSALYLCASSLRTVLTDTQYFGPGTRLTVL.

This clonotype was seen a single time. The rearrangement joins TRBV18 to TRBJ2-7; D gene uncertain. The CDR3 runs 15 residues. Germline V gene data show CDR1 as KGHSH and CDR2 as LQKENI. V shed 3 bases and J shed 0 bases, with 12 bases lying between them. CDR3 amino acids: CASSPETGSSYEQYF. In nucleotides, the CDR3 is TGTGCCAGCTCACCGGAGACGGGTAGCTCCTACGAGCAGTACTTC.

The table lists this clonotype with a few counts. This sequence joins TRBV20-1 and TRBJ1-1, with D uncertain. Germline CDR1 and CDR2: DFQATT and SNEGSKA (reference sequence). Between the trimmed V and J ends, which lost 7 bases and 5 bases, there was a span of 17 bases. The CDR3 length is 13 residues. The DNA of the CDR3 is TGCAGTGTATCTCCAGCCGGTAAGACTGAAGCTTTCTTT. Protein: CSVSPAGKTEAFF.

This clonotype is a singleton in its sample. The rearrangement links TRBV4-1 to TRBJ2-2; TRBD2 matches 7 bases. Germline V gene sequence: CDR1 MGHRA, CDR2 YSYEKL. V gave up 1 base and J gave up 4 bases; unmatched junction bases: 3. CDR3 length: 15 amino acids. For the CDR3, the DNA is TGCGCCAGCAGCCAAGGGAGCGGGGTCACCGGGGAGCTGTTTTTT. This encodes CASSQGSGVTGELFF.

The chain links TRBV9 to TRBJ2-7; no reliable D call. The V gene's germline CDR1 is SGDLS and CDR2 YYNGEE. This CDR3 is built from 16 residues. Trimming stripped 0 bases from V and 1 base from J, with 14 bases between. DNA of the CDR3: TGTGCCAGCAGCGTAGGGGATGGGGATTGGTCCTACGAGCAGTACTTC. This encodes CASSVGDGDWSYEQYF. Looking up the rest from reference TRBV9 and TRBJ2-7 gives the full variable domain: DSGVTQTPKHLITATGQRVTLRCSPRSGDLSVYWYQQSLDQGLQFLIQYYNGEERAKGNILERFSAQQFPDLHSELNLSSLELGDSALYFCASSVGDGDWSYEQYFGPGTRLTVT.

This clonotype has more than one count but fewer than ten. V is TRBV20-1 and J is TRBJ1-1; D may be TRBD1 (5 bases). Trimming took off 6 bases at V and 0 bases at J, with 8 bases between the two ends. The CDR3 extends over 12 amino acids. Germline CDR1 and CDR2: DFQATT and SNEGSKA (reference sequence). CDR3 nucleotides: TGCAGTGCACAACAGGTGAACACTGAAGCTTTCTTT. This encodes CSAQQVNTEAFF.

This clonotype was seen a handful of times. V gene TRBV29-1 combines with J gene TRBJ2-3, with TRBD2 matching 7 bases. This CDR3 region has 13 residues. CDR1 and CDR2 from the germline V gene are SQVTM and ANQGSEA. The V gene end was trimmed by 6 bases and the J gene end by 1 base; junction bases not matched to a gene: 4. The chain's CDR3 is CSVGEGRTDTQYF. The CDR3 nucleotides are TGCAGCGTGGGGGAGGGGCGCACAGATACGCAGTATTTT.

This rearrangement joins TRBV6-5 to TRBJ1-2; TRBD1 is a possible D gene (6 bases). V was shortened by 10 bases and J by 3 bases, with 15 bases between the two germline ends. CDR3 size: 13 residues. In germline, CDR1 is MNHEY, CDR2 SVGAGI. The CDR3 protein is CATRREGDYGYTF. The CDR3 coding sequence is TGTGCCACCCGTAGAGAGGGGGACTATGGCTACACCTTC.

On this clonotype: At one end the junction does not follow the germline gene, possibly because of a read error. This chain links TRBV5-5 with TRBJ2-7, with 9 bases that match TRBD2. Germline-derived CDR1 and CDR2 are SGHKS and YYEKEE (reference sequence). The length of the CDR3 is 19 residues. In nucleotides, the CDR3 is TGTGCCAGCAACTTGTCGAGGGGCGAGACTAGCGGATACTCCTACGAGCAGTACTTC. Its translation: CASNLSRGETSGYSYEQYF. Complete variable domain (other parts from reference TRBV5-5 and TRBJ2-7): DAGVTQSPTHLIKTRGQQVTLRCSPISGHKSVSWYQQVLGQGPQFIFQYYEKEERGRGNFPDRFSARQFPNYSSELNVNALLLGDSALYLCASNLSRGETSGYSYEQYFGPGTRLTVT.

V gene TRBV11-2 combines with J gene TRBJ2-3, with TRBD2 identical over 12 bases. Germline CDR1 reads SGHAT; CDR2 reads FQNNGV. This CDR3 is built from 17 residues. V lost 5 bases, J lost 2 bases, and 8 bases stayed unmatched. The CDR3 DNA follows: TGTGCCAGCAGCCAACCGGGGACTAGCGGGCTCACAGATACGCAGTATTTT. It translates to CASSQPGTSGLTDTQYF.

The CDR3 spells CSARGPNGLYNEQYF. The CDR3 DNA sequence: TGCAGTGCTAGGGGACCTAACGGCCTCTACAATGAGCAGTACTTC. V usage is TRBV20-1 and J usage is TRBJ2-1, with D perhaps assigned TRBD1 or TRBD2 (5 bases each). The better agreement between TRBJ2-7 and the DNA end casts doubt on the J call. The CDR3 has 15 amino acids. The germline gives CDR1 DFQATT, CDR2 SNEGSKA (reference sequence).

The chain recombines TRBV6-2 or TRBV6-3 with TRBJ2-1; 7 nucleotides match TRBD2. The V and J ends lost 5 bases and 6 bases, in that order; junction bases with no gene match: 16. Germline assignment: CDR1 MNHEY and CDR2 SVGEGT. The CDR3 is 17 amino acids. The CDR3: CASSRLSGTTRANEQFF. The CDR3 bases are TGTGCCAGCAGTCGACTCAGCGGGACCACGCGGGCCAATGAGCAGTTCTTC.

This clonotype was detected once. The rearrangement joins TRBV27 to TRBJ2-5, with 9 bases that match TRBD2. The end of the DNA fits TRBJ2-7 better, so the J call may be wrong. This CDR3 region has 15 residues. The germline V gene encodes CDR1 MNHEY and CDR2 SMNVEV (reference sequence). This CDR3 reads CASSPRLTSGSEQYF. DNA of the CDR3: TGTGCCAGCAGTCCCCGACTGACTAGCGGAAGCGAGCAGTACTTC.

The CDR3 DNA sequence: TGTGCCAGCAGTTACGGTCAGGGGGCGCACGAGCAGTACTTC. It specifies CASSYGQGAHEQYF. The chain employs TRBV6-2 or TRBV6-3 and TRBJ2-7; 8 nucleotides align to TRBD1. V lost 2 bases and J lost 5; bases outside the gene matches: 5. Looked up from germline, CDR1 is MNHEY and CDR2 is SVGEGT. The CDR3 covers 14 residues.

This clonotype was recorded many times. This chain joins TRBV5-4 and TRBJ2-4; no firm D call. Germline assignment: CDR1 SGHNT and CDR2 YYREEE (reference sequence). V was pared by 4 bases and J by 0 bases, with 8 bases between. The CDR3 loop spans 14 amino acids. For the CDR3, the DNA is TGTGCCAGCAGCCCCGATATAGCCAAAAACATTCAGTACTTC. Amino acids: CASSPDIAKNIQYF. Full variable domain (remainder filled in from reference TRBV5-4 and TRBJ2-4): ETGVTQSPTHLIKTRGQQVTLRCSSQSGHNTVSWYQQALGQGPQFIFQYYREEENGRGNFPPRFSGLQFPNYSSELNVNALELDDSALYLCASSPDIAKNIQYFGAGTRLSVL.

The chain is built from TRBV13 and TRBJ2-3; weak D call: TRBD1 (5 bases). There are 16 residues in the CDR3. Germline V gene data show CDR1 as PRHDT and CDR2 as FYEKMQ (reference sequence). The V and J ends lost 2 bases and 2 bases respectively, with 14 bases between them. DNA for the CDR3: TGTGCCAGCAGCTTAAGGGGTGCGACAGTCACAGATACGCAGTATTTT. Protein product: CASSLRGATVTDTQYF.